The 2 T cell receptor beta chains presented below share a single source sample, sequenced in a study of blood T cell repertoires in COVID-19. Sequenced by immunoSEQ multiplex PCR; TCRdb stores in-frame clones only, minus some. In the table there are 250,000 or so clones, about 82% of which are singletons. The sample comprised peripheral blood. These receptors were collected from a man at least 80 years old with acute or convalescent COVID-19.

CDR3 residues: CASTHGTASYNEQFF. The DNA of the CDR3 is TGCGCCAGCACCCACGGGACAGCTTCCTACAATGAGCAGTTCTTC. V usage is TRBV5-1 and J usage is TRBJ2-1, with 7 bases that match TRBD1. The germline CDR1 and CDR2 sequences are SGHRS and YFSETQ. CDR3 length equals 15 residues. The J segment lost 1 base and the V segment lost 6 bases, leaving 7 bases of the junction unmatched.

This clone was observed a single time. CDR3 in DNA: TGTGCCAGCAGTATGACTAGCGGGGGGTACAATGAGCAGTTCTTC. Translating it yields CASSMTSGGYNEQFF. The V and J genes are TRBV6-5 and TRBJ2-1; TRBD2 agrees at 13 bases. CDR1 is MNHEY, CDR2 SVGAGI, per germline. Trimming at V came to 5 bases and at J to 4 bases, leaving 2 bases not matched to a gene. The CDR3 covers 15 residues.